These 24 T cell receptor beta chains originate from one sample sequenced in a study of circulating CD8 cells and anti-PD-1 response in melanoma. Sorting of live CD3+CD8+TCRalphabeta+ cells by PD-1 and/or TIGIT gave four subsets. TCR libraries were prepared from roughly 14 ng of total RNA with the QIAseq Immune Repertoire TCR panel. From the reads, TCRdb called clonotypes with MiXCR, one entry per CDR3 protein. This table holds approximately 600 distinct CDR3 sequences, roughly 9% found once. The specimen comprised CD8+ T cells from PBMCs, sampled at baseline or after one month of anti-PD-1 therapy (not recorded which). These receptors were obtained from a human donor with melanoma.

In its sample, this clonotype is medium-sized. The chain uses TRBV20-1 and TRBJ1-4; D unclear. The CDR3 loop spans 14 amino acids. Trimming removed 3 bases at V and 7 bases at J, with 15 bases between. Germline CDR1 DFQATT, CDR2 SNEGSKA (reference sequence). The DNA for the CDR3 is TGCAGTGCTAGTTATGGACCCTCAGGTGAAAAACTGTTTTTT. Protein: CSASYGPSGEKLFF.

This clonotype is deemed medium-sized. The chain couples TRBV28 to TRBJ2-5; 7 nucleotides line up with TRBD2. V shed 5 bases and J 4 bases; nucleotides not matched to a gene: 13. The CDR3 consists of 16 residues. Per the germline V gene, CDR1 is MDHEN and CDR2 is SYDVKM. DNA of the CDR3: TGTGCCAGCAGTCCGCCGGGCCGCGGGGGTGTAGAGACCCAGTACTTC. Its protein product is CASSPPGRGGVETQYF. Full variable domain (missing parts from reference TRBV28 and TRBJ2-5): DVKVTQSSRYLVKRTGEKVFLECVQDMDHENMFWYRQDPGLGLRLIYFSYDVKMKEKGDIPEGYSVSREKKERFSLILESASTNQTSMYLCASSPPGRGGVETQYFGPGTRLLVL.

This clonotype is labeled large. The chain employs TRBV4-1 and TRBJ1-1; D uncertain. V shed 0 bases and J shed 4 bases, with 9 bases lying between them. This CDR3 has 14 amino acids. Germline lookup yields CDR1 MGHRA and CDR2 YSYEKL. Here the CDR3 DNA reads TGCGCCAGCAGCCAAGATCGGTGGGGCACTGAAGCTTTCTTT. Protein: CASSQDRWGTEAFF.

This clonotype is classed as hyperexpanded (1% or more). V gene TRBV2 combines with J gene TRBJ1-5, with D unresolved. There are 16 residues in the CDR3. CDR1 and CDR2 from the germline V gene are SNHLY and FYNNEI. Trimming shortened V by 8 bases and J by 0 bases, and 17 bases separated the two germline ends. The CDR3 sequence is CASESRPVYSNQPQHF. CDR3 nucleotide sequence: TGTGCCAGCGAATCCCGTCCGGTTTATAGCAATCAGCCCCAGCATTTT.

Within the sample, this clonotype is medium-sized. The chain employs TRBV27 and TRBJ2-1; 8 positions match TRBD2. The germline CDR1 and CDR2 sequences are MNHEY and SMNVEV (reference sequence). Trimming cost V 4 bases and J 7 bases; bases outside gene matches: 9. This CDR3 is built from 15 residues. CDR3 in DNA: TGTGCCAGCAGTTATGGTAGCGGGATGATGAATGAGCAGTTCTTC. Translated: CASSYGSGMMNEQFF.

Within the sample, this clonotype is medium-sized. The chain joins TRBV6-5 to TRBJ2-7; 8 bases line up with TRBD1. Trimming at V came to 8 bases and at J to 2 bases, leaving 11 bases not matched to a gene. Germline CDR1 reads MNHEY; CDR2 reads SVGAGI. The CDR3 covers 15 residues. CDR3 loop: CASLNLRDRTYEQYF. CDR3 DNA: TGTGCCAGCCTTAATCTGAGGGACAGGACCTACGAGCAGTACTTC.

This clonotype is labeled as large. V gene TRBV20-1 combines with J gene TRBJ2-3; D is unresolved. CDR1 DFQATT and CDR2 SNEGSKA come from the germline V gene (reference sequence). Deletions cut 3 bases from V and 3 bases from J, with 16 bases between. This CDR3 is built from 15 residues. The CDR3: CSASGGGVRTDTQYF. The CDR3, as DNA: TGCAGTGCTAGTGGCGGCGGTGTTCGAACAGATACGCAGTATTTT.

This clonotype counts as large. V gene TRBV18 combines with J gene TRBJ2-3; 13 bases map to TRBD2. Germline values: CDR1 KGHSH, CDR2 LQKENI. This CDR3 is 16 amino acids long. V lost 3 bases to trimming and J lost 2 bases; unmatched junction nucleotides: 2. This chain's CDR3 is CASSPGTSGITDTQYF. In nucleotides, the CDR3 is TGTGCCAGCTCACCCGGGACTAGCGGGATCACAGATACGCAGTATTTT.

In this sample, this clonotype is large. This chain joins TRBV7-2 and TRBJ2-2; D may be TRBD1 (5 bases). The CDR3 has 15 residues. The V gene's germline CDR1 is SGHTA and CDR2 FQGNSA. V lost 0 bases to trimming and J lost 5 bases, with 10 bases between them. The CDR3 DNA follows: TGTGCCAGCAGCTTAGCCCGCGACAGAACCGGGGAGCTGTTTTTT. Translating gives CASSLARDRTGELFF.

By share, this clonotype counts as medium-sized. This is likely a read error, given that the CDR3 carries no conserved phenylalanine or tryptophan at its end. The DNA is left out, because the CDR3 cannot be placed on it with certainty; the CDR3 is given as TCRdb lists it. The J gene is TRBJ1-2, the V gene TRBV6-1; no DNA check was done on the table's D call, TRBD1. With termini counted, the CDR3 has 10 amino acids. Germline CDR1 is MNHNS and CDR2 is SASEGT. CDR3 loop: CASSGQGRLI.

By share, this clonotype counts as medium-sized. V is TRBV27 and J is TRBJ1-1; 7 nucleotides align to TRBD1. J lost 0 bases, V lost 9 bases, and 7 bases had no gene match. The CDR3 spans 14 residues. CDR1 MNHEY and CDR2 SMNVEV come from the germline V gene (reference sequence). CDR3 in amino acids: CARLPGQLNTEAFF. The DNA for the CDR3 is TGTGCCAGACTACCGGGACAGTTGAACACTGAAGCTTTCTTT.

This clonotype is large in the sample. This rearrangement joins TRBV7-3 to TRBJ2-1; TRBD2 might be the D (5 bases). The CDR3 is 14 residues long. Germline V gene sequence: CDR1 SGHTA, CDR2 FQGTGA. V lost 5 bases and J lost 8, with 16 bases in between. CDR3 region: CASSPGLYAYEQFF. The CDR3 DNA reads as TGTGCCAGCAGCCCCGGACTGTACGCCTATGAGCAGTTCTTC.

This clonotype was counted between two and nine times. This clone may be a read error of a much larger clone one base away. The CDR3 carries no conserved terminal phenylalanine or tryptophan, so it likely arises from a read error. V gene TRBV5-4 combines with J gene TRBJ1-1; perhaps TRBD1 as D (6 bases). Germline loops: CDR1 SGHNT, CDR2 YYREEE (reference sequence). The V and J ends lost 0 bases and 6 bases respectively, with 21 bases between them. This CDR3 region has 17 residues. CDR3 in amino acids: CASSLGDNDGYLPEAFL. CDR3 DNA sequence: TGTGCCAGCAGCTTGGGGGACAATGACGGGTATCTTCCTGAAGCTTTCCTT.

This clonotype is classed as medium-sized. In DNA, the CDR3 is TGTGCCAGTAGTATTTCAGATCGTGGCTACACCTTC. It encodes CASSISDRGYTF. The rearrangement joins TRBV19 to TRBJ1-2; D unclear. CDR1 and CDR2 from the germline V gene are LNHDA and SQIVND (reference sequence). Deletions cut 3 bases from V and 7 bases from J, with 9 bases between. The CDR3 spans 12 residues.

This clonotype rates as medium-sized (0.01 to 0.1%). The chain has TRBV7-2 and TRBJ2-1; perhaps TRBD2 as D (5 bases). Germline CDR1 SGHTA, CDR2 FQGNSA. V was shortened by 3 bases and J by 4 bases, with 13 bases between the two germline ends. The CDR3 is made up of 15 amino acids. CDR3 DNA sequence: TGTGCCAGCAGCTTTCGACTACCACCTTACAATGAGCAGTTCTTC. Encoded protein: CASSFRLPPYNEQFF.

The J gene is TRBJ2-1, the V gene TRBV13; D assignment may be TRBD1 or TRBD2 (5 bases each). Trimming removed 5 bases at V and 9 bases at J, with 14 bases between. Germline V CDR1 and CDR2: PRHDT, FYEKMQ (reference sequence). CDR3 length: 13 residues. The DNA of the CDR3 is TGTGCCAGCAGCAGCGGCCCTCAGGGTGAGCAGTTCTTC. Protein: CASSSGPQGEQFF.

By sample fraction, this clonotype is medium-sized. The chain links TRBV19 to TRBJ1-1; no reliable D call. The CDR3 has 11 amino acids. Trimming removed 3 bases at V and 7 bases at J, with 6 bases between. Germline assignment: CDR1 LNHDA and CDR2 SQIVND (reference sequence). The CDR3 protein is CASSIQSEAFF. CDR3 nucleotide sequence: TGTGCCAGTAGTATCCAGAGTGAAGCTTTCTTT.

This clonotype is medium-sized (0.01 to 0.1%) by share. The CDR3 nucleotides are TGCAGTGCTAGTAGACTAGCGTCCTCCTACAATGAGCAGTTCTTC. Its translation is CSASRLASSYNEQFF. The V and J genes are TRBV20-1 and TRBJ2-1; 8 positions match TRBD2. Trimming at V came to 3 bases and at J to 0 bases, leaving 4 bases not matched to a gene. From germline, CDR1 is DFQATT and CDR2 SNEGSKA (reference sequence). This CDR3 is 15 amino acids long.

This rearrangement joins TRBV28 to TRBJ1-1; no definite D call. The CDR3 spans 13 residues. Trimming stripped 6 bases from V and 1 base from J, with 9 bases between. Per the germline V gene, CDR1 is MDHEN and CDR2 is SYDVKM. CDR3 sequence: CASSWTGNTEAFF. In DNA form, the CDR3 reads TGTGCCAGCAGCTGGACGGGGAACACTGAAGCTTTCTTT. The full variable domain, in which reference TRBV28 and TRBJ1-1 provide the parts outside the CDR3, is DVKVTQSSRYLVKRTGEKVFLECVQDMDHENMFWYRQDPGLGLRLIYFSYDVKMKEKGDIPEGYSVSREKKERFSLILESASTNQTSMYLCASSWTGNTEAFFGQGTRLTVV.

By proportion, this clonotype is large (0.1 to 1%). V is TRBV27 and J is TRBJ1-3; TRBD1 matches at 7 bases. J was trimmed by 2 bases and V by 6 bases; bases with no gene match: 4. The CDR3 contains 14 residues. CDR1 is MNHEY, CDR2 SMNVEV, per germline (reference sequence). In DNA form, the CDR3 reads TGTGCCAGCAGAAAACAGGGGACTGGAAACACCATATATTTT. Protein sequence: CASRKQGTGNTIYF.

By proportion, this clonotype is medium-sized. This chain connects TRBV28 to TRBJ1-1, with D uncertain. Germline V gives CDR1 MDHEN, CDR2 SYDVKM. V was pared by 5 bases and J by 3 bases, with 16 bases between. The CDR3 has 15 residues. For the CDR3, the DNA is TGTGCCAGCAGTCCCTTACAGTTCGAGGACACTGAAGCTTTCTTT. This sequence encodes CASSPLQFEDTEAFF.

The sample holds a few counts of this clonotype. This sequence joins TRBV28 and TRBJ2-7; D ambiguous. V gave up 8 bases and J gave up 0 bases, with 14 bases separating them. Germline lookup yields CDR1 MDHEN and CDR2 SYDVKM. This CDR3 comprises 14 residues. The CDR3 here is CASGYAANSYEQYF. CDR3 coding DNA: TGTGCCAGCGGTTACGCCGCTAACTCCTACGAGCAGTACTTC.

As to this clonotype: The junction shows a germline mismatch at one end, possibly a read error. The genes are TRBV27 and TRBJ2-4, with TRBD2 matching 10 bases. The CDR3 has 17 amino acids. Looked up from germline, CDR1 is MNHEY and CDR2 is SMNVEV (reference sequence). The CDR3 loop is CAGSLFPGTSELSIQYF. The CDR3 coding sequence is TGTGCCGGCAGTTTATTTCCCGGGACTAGCGAGTTGAGCATTCAGTACTTC.

In its sample, this clonotype is medium-sized. CDR3 amino acids: CASSPGLAGFEQFF. The CDR3 DNA follows: TGTGCCAGCAGCCCGGGACTAGCGGGATTTGAGCAGTTCTTC. The chain recombines TRBV3-1 with TRBJ2-1; 13 positions agree with TRBD2. Germline trimming cut 4 bases from V and 9 bases from J; bases unmatched to any gene: 3. This CDR3 comprises 14 residues. From germline, CDR1 is LGHDT and CDR2 YNNKEL (reference sequence).